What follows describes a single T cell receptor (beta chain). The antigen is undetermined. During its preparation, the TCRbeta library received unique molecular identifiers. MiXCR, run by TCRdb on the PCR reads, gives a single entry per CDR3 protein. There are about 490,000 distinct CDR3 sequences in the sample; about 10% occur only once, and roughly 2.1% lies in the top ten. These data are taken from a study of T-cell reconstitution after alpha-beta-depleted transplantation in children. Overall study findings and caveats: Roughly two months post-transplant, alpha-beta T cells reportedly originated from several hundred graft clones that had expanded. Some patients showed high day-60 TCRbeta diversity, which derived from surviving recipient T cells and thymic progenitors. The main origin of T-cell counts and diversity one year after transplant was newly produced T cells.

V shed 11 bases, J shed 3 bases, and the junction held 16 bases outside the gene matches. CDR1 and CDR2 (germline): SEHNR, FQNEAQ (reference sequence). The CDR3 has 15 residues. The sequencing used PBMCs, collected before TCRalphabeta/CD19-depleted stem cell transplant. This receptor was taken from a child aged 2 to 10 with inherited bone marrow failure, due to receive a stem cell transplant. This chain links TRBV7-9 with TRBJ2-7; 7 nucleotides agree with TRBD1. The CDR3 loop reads CAGSSRRGQLYEQYF. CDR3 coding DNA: TGTGCCGGTTCCAGCCGCCGGGGACAGCTCTACGAGCAGTACTTC.